A selection of T cell receptor beta chains follows, all from one sample in a study of blood T cell repertoires in COVID-19. Repertoires were generated with immunoSEQ multiplex PCR, while TCRdb's copy carries only in-frame clones and drops some. The repertoire holds about 57,000 clones, with around 92% as singletons. Sequencing was carried out using peripheral blood. Every receptor here comes from a man between 60 and 75 years old with acute or convalescent COVID-19. Both conserved end residues are part of each CDR3. A D gene is named only where the DNA matches it firmly. Rows may omit the clone size; those that give it use once, few, many or a size class.

>NA|NA|TRBV19|TRBJ1-1
TGTGCCAGTAGTCCAACGGGGAACACTGAAGCTTTCTTT
CASSPTGNTEAFF
>NA|TRBD2|TRBV28|TRBJ2-7
TGTGCCAGCAGGGAGACTAGCGGGAACAACTACGAGCAGTACTTC
CASRETSGNNYEQYF
>NA|NA|TRBV30|TRBJ1-6
TGTGCCTGGAGTGTCCTACGACAAAGTCCCTATTCACCCCTCCACTTT
CAWSVLRQSPYSPLHF
>NA|TRBD2|TRBV28|TRBJ2-7
TGTGCCAGCAGTTTTCTAGCGGAGATCTCCTACGAGCAGTACTTC
CASSFLAEISYEQYF
>few|NA|TRBV19|TRBJ1-1
TGTGCCAGTAATCCCGCCGAGGGACAGAACACTGAAGCTTTCTTT
CASNPAEGQNTEAFF
>NA|NA|TRBV5-1|TRBJ1-4
TGCGCCAGCAGCTTGGAGCCCAGAGGGGGTTATGAAAAACTGTTTTTT
CASSLEPRGGYEKLFF
>NA|NA|TRBV28|TRBJ1-5
TGTGCCAGCAGTCCCCCAGGTCAGCCCCAGCATTTT
CASSPPGQPQHF
>NA|TRBD2|TRBV28|TRBJ2-1
TGTGCCAGCAGATATACTAGCGGGAGAGGTAATGAGCAGTTCTTC
CASRYTSGRGNEQFF
>NA|TRBD2|TRBV28|TRBJ2-5
TGTGCCAGCACCAGCGCGGGAGCTAGCGGGAGGGAGTACTTC
CASTSAGASGREYF
>NA|NA|TRBV7-9|TRBJ2-3
TGTGCCAGCAGCTTACGGCGGCAGATTAGCACAGATACGCAGTATTTT
CASSLRRQISTDTQYF
>NA|TRBD1|TRBV27|TRBJ2-1
TGTGCCAGCAGTTTATCGAGGGGACAGGGGAATTGGGAGCAGTTCTTC
CASSLSRGQGNWEQFF
>few|NA|TRBV19|TRBJ2-1
TGTGCCAGTAGTCCTAGAAGGTACAATGAGCAGTTCTTC
CASSPRRYNEQFF
>NA|TRBD1|TRBV11-3|TRBJ1-4
TGTGCCAGCCATCCGGGACAGGGTGGTAATGAAAAACTGTTTTTT
CASHPGQGGNEKLFF
>NA|NA|TRBV10-3|TRBJ2-6
TGTGCCATCAGTGAGAGAGGGAAATCTGGGGCCAACGTCCTGACTTTC
CAISERGKSGANVLTF
>NA|NA|TRBV28|TRBJ1-4
TGTGCCAGCACCAGTTACACAAGATTTAATGAAAAACTGTTTTTT
CASTSYTRFNEKLFF
>NA|NA|TRBV6-6|TRBJ2-1
TGTGCCAGCAGTTACGACTCAAGCTCCTACAATGAGCAGTTCTTC
CASSYDSSSYNEQFF